These 22 T cell receptor beta chains were all obtained from the same sample, sequenced in a study of shared clonotypes between healthy human individuals. Libraries were prepared by immunoSEQ multiplex PCR; TCRdb keeps only in-frame clonotypes and omits some of them. The sample comprises approximately 2.3 million clones, 85% to 95% of which are singletons, and about 0.37% rests with the top ten. Sequenced material: naive CD4+ T cells from PBMCs. As to subset: CD45RA+ positively selected. The source is a man younger than 30 in good health. Some clones in this sample may be carry-over from other donors' samples.

V gene TRBV29-1 combines with J gene TRBJ1-1; D remains unclear. Germline-derived CDR1 and CDR2 are SQVTM and ANQGSEA. This CDR3 region has 15 residues. Trimming stripped 8 bases from V and 5 bases from J, with 24 bases between. The CDR3 sequence: CSIQNWVFWDTEAFF. Written as DNA, the CDR3 is TGCAGCATTCAAAATTGGGTCTTTTGGGATACTGAAGCTTTCTTT.

This clone was picked up one time. V gene TRBV28 combines with J gene TRBJ1-3; D uncertain. The CDR3 sequence is 15 residues long. Deletions cut 6 bases from V and 0 bases from J, with 12 bases between. Germline-derived CDR1 and CDR2 are MDHEN and SYDVKM. DNA for the CDR3: TGTGCCAGCAGCCCCTGGGCGGGCTCTGGAAACACCATATATTTT. This encodes CASSPWAGSGNTIYF. Combining the CDR3 with reference TRBV28 and TRBJ1-3 gives the whole variable domain DVKVTQSSRYLVKRTGEKVFLECVQDMDHENMFWYRQDPGLGLRLIYFSYDVKMKEKGDIPEGYSVSREKKERFSLILESASTNQTSMYLCASSPWAGSGNTIYFGEGSWLTVV.

Details on this clone: The same CDR3 arises from other DNA sequences in this sample as well. V is TRBV7-3 and J is TRBJ2-3; 7 nucleotides match TRBD1. From germline, CDR1 is SGHTA and CDR2 FQGTGA. V was pared by 5 bases and J by 1 base, with 3 bases of the junction left unmatched. The CDR3 spans 14 residues. DNA of the CDR3: TGTGCCAGCAGCCGAGGACAGGGCACAGATACGCAGTATTTT. Protein: CASSRGQGTDTQYF.

CDR3 sequence: CASSQSGGYRDGSLRWPQHF. The CDR3 DNA follows: TGCGCCAGCAGTCAATCTGGGGGGTACCGCGACGGTTCGTTAAGGTGGCCCCAGCATTTT. The chain couples TRBV23-1 to TRBJ1-5; D possibly corresponds to TRBD1 (5 bases). TRBV23-1 is classed as an ORF, of uncertain function. The CDR3 covers 20 residues. Trimming took off 0 bases at V and 9 bases at J, with 30 bases between the two ends.

The J gene is TRBJ1-3, the V gene TRBV7-2; a weak D match, TRBD1 (5 bases). Looked up from germline, CDR1 is SGHTA and CDR2 is FQGNSA. The length of the CDR3 is 15 residues. V was cut by 2 bases and J by 0 bases, with 8 bases left in between. The chain's CDR3 is CASSLFQGSGNTIYF. The DNA of the CDR3 is TGTGCCAGCAGCTTATTTCAGGGCTCTGGAAACACCATATATTTT. Variable domain in full (rest from reference TRBV7-2 and TRBJ1-3): GAGVSQSPSNKVTEKGKDVELRCDPISGHTALYWYRQSLGQGLEFLIYFQGNSAPDKSGLPSDRFSAERTGGSVSTLTIQRTQQEDSAVYLCASSLFQGSGNTIYFGEGSWLTVV.

This chain links TRBV5-4 with TRBJ2-5, with TRBD1 matching 9 bases. V shed 4 bases and J 5 bases; nucleotides not matched to a gene: 12. Germline CDR1 and CDR2: SGHNT and YYREEE (reference sequence). The CDR3 contains 16 residues. CDR3 sequence (DNA): TGTGCCAGCAGCCCTACAGGGGGCTCTCTTAGGGAGACCCAGTACTTC. It codes for CASSPTGGSLRETQYF.

This clone was picked up a small number of times. The chain has TRBV29-1 and TRBJ1-1, with no clear D. Germline loops: CDR1 SQVTM, CDR2 ANQGSEA. The CDR3 covers 10 residues. Trimming pared 5 bases from V and 3 bases from J, leaving 4 bases between. The CDR3 DNA reads TGCAGCGTTACGCACACTGAAGCTTTCTTT. It encodes CSVTHTEAFF.

J is TRBJ2-7 and V is TRBV28, with a possible D match to TRBD1 (6 bases). The CDR3 covers 14 residues. Trimming took off 3 bases at V and 2 bases at J, with 11 bases between the two ends. The V gene's germline CDR1 is MDHEN and CDR2 SYDVKM. In nucleotides, the CDR3 is TGTGCCAGCAGTTTGGTTAGGGGGACCTACGAGCAGTACTTC. Its protein is CASSLVRGTYEQYF. Combining the CDR3 with reference TRBV28 and TRBJ2-7 gives the whole variable domain DVKVTQSSRYLVKRTGEKVFLECVQDMDHENMFWYRQDPGLGLRLIYFSYDVKMKEKGDIPEGYSVSREKKERFSLILESASTNQTSMYLCASSLVRGTYEQYFGPGTRLTVT.

This chain joins TRBV4-3 and TRBJ2-3, with TRBD1 matching 9 bases. Germline values: CDR1 LGHNA, CDR2 YSLEER. The CDR3 extends over 16 amino acids. V trimming: 1 base; J trimming: 0 bases; junction bases outside the gene matches: 2. The CDR3 region is CASSQGQGESTDTQYF. The CDR3 DNA reads TGCGCCAGCAGCCAAGGACAGGGGGAGAGCACAGATACGCAGTATTTT.

This rearrangement joins TRBV6-1 to TRBJ2-5; D ambiguous. V lost 6 bases to trimming and J lost 2 bases, with 13 bases between them. Germline values: CDR1 MNHNS, CDR2 SASEGT. This CDR3 has 14 residues. Here the CDR3 reads CASSPGAWQETQYF. The CDR3 nucleotides read TGTGCCAGCAGCCCCGGTGCGTGGCAAGAGACCCAGTACTTC.

This clone has just one count. The rearrangement uses TRBV5-1 and TRBJ2-6; D unclear. The germline gives CDR1 SGHRS, CDR2 YFSETQ. Trimming cost V 7 bases and J 0 bases, with 8 bases left between them. The CDR3 length is 14 residues. DNA for the CDR3: TGCGCCAGCTTCGCCAGCTCTGGGGCCAACGTCCTGACTTTC. Translation: CASFASSGANVLTF.

Note on this clone: In the same sample, other DNA sequences code for this CDR3. The chain recombines TRBV6-5 with TRBJ1-2; D gene ambiguous. The V and J ends lost 2 bases and 2 bases respectively, with 6 bases between them. Germline V CDR1 and CDR2: MNHEY, SVGAGI. This CDR3 contains 13 residues. CDR3 DNA sequence: TGTGCCAGCAGTTACAGGGAGAACTATGGCTACACCTTC. Translating gives CASSYRENYGYTF.

V usage is TRBV4-2 and J usage is TRBJ2-3, with D perhaps TRBD1 (6 bases). CDR1 and CDR2 from the germline V gene are LGHNA and YNFKEQ. This CDR3 is 16 amino acids long. Trimming pared 0 bases from V and 2 bases from J, leaving 12 bases between. CDR3 nucleotides: TGTGCCAGCAGCCAAGAACGCACAGGGCCCACAGATACGCAGTATTTT. Protein product: CASSQERTGPTDTQYF.

As to this clone: Other DNA sequences in the same sample also yield this CDR3. The rearrangement uses TRBV7-3 and TRBJ2-3; maybe TRBD2 (6 bases). V lost 1 base to trimming and J lost 1 base, with 6 bases between them. Germline values: CDR1 SGHTA, CDR2 FQGTGA. The CDR3 runs 14 residues. The CDR3 DNA is TGTGCCAGCAGCTTAAGCGGGGGCACAGATACGCAGTATTTT. Residues: CASSLSGGTDTQYF.

The chain links TRBV7-6 to TRBJ2-7; 7 bases fit TRBD2. This CDR3 contains 17 residues. The germline CDR1 and CDR2 sequences are SGHVS and FNYEAQ. The V gene end was trimmed by 2 bases and the J gene end by 1 base; junction bases not matched to a gene: 11. CDR3 DNA: TGTGCCAGCAGCTTAAGTCCGAGCGGGACTTTTTCCTACGAGCAGTACTTC. Protein: CASSLSPSGTFSYEQYF.

V usage is TRBV4-2 and J usage is TRBJ1-2, with TRBD1 matching 9 bases. CDR3 length: 16 residues. The V and J ends lost 1 base and 3 bases, in that order; junction bases with no gene match: 6. Germline V lookup: CDR1 LGHNA, CDR2 YNFKEQ. CDR3 sequence (DNA): TGTGCCAGCAGCCAAGCGGCCGGGACAGGGCACTATGGCTACACCTTC. It codes for CASSQAAGTGHYGYTF.

The V gene is TRBV28, the J gene TRBJ2-6, with D unclear. This CDR3 has 13 residues. V lost 11 bases and J lost 0, with 8 bases in between. Germline values: CDR1 MDHEN, CDR2 SYDVKM. CDR3 region: CASLDSGANVLTF. The CDR3 nucleotides are TGTGCCTCCCTAGACTCTGGGGCCAACGTCCTGACTTTC.

The chain employs TRBV18 and TRBJ1-3; D is uncertain. Germline loops: CDR1 KGHSH, CDR2 LQKENI. This CDR3 contains 15 residues. Trimming removed 5 bases at V and 0 bases at J, with 11 bases between. CDR3 sequence: CASSAMRSSGNTIYF. The CDR3 DNA is TGTGCCAGCTCAGCAATGAGGAGCTCTGGAAACACCATATATTTT.

The J gene is TRBJ1-5, the V gene TRBV2, with 10 nucleotides matching TRBD1. Germline V gene lookup returns CDR1 SNHLY and CDR2 FYNNEI. Trimming took 5 bases from V and 5 from J; bases not matched to a gene: 3. The CDR3 runs 14 residues. CDR3 amino acids: CASSKTGGDQPQHF. The CDR3 DNA reads TGTGCCAGCAGTAAGACAGGGGGCGATCAGCCCCAGCATTTT.

J is TRBJ2-1 and V is TRBV2, with TRBD2 matching 10 bases. This CDR3 is built from 14 residues. Unmatched junction bases numbered 4, after V lost 4 bases and J lost 7 bases. Germline CDR1 reads SNHLY; CDR2 reads FYNNEI. CDR3 in DNA: TGTGCCAGCAGTGGCCTACTAGCGGGAAATGAGCAGTTCTTC. Protein: CASSGLLAGNEQFF.

The chain recombines TRBV9 with TRBJ1-5; D possibly corresponds to TRBD1 (6 bases). Germline CDR1 and CDR2: SGDLS and YYNGEE. V was pared by 0 bases and J by 7 bases, with 14 bases between. This CDR3 spans 15 amino acids. CDR3 nucleotide sequence: TGTGCCAGCAGCGTAGGACGAGGGCAGGGGCAGCCCCAGCATTTT. As protein: CASSVGRGQGQPQHF.

On this clone: In the same sample, other DNA sequences code for this CDR3. The J gene is TRBJ2-5, the V gene TRBV7-3; TRBD2 matches 11 bases. The junction had 3 bases not matched to a gene; V was cut back by 2 bases and J by 4 bases. The CDR3 is 15 amino acids. Germline V gene sequence: CDR1 SGHTA, CDR2 FQGTGA. The CDR3, as DNA: TGTGCCAGCAGCTTAGTGGGGACTAGCGGAGAGACCCAGTACTTC. Translation: CASSLVGTSGETQYF. Looking up the rest from reference TRBV7-3 and TRBJ2-5 gives the full variable domain: GAGVSQTPSNKVTEKGKYVELRCDPISGHTALYWYRQSLGQGPEFLIYFQGTGAADDSGLPNDRFFAVRPEGSVSTLKIQRTERGDSAVYLCASSLVGTSGETQYFGPGTRLLVL.